This T cell receptor (beta chain) comes out of a study of Ad26.COV2.S vaccination and SARS-CoV-2 variants. The study's findings and limits: Total T cell responses were possibly underestimated by TCR breadth and depth analyses.

Unmatched junction bases numbered 0, after V lost 5 bases and J lost 3 bases. The CDR3 spans 14 residues. Germline-derived CDR1 and CDR2 are KGHDR and SFDVKD. The sample's treatment: over 15 received Ad26.COV2.S at low or high dose, single or two shots; several received placebo; per-sample allocation not given. Sampling was done on day 63 after the first vaccine or placebo injection. This clone was seen just once. What it binds is unknown. The data were produced by immunoSEQ multiplex PCR, yet TCRdb's version contains in-frame clones alone and is incomplete. The sample comprises some 270,000 clones, 87% of which are singletons, and just under 3% rests with the top ten.

This clonotype was sampled from a person between 18 and 65 years old who received the Ad26.COV2.S COVID-19 vaccine or a placebo. Sample: peripheral blood, taken in a trial of Ad26.COV2.S vaccine versus placebo. The chain recombines TRBV24-1 with TRBJ2-2, with 9 bases aligning to TRBD1. The CDR3 sequence is CATSGDRDTGELFF. CDR3 bases: TGTGCCACCAGTGGGGACAGGGACACCGGGGAGCTGTTTTTT.